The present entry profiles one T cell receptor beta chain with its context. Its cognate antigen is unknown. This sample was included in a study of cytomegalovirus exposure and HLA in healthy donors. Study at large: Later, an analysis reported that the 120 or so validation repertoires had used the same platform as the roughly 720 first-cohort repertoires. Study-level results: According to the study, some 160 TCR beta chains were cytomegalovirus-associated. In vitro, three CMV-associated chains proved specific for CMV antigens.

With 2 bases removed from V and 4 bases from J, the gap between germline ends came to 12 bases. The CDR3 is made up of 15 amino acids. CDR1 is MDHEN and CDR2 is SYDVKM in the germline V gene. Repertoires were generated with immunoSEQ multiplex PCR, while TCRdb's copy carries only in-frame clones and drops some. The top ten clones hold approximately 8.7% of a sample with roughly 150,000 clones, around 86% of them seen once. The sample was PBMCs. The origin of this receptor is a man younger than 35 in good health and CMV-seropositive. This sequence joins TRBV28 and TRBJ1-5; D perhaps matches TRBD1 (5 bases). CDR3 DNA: TGTGCCAGCAGTTTAAGGTTCAGGGCTAATCAGCCCCAGCATTTT. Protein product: CASSLRFRANQPQHF.